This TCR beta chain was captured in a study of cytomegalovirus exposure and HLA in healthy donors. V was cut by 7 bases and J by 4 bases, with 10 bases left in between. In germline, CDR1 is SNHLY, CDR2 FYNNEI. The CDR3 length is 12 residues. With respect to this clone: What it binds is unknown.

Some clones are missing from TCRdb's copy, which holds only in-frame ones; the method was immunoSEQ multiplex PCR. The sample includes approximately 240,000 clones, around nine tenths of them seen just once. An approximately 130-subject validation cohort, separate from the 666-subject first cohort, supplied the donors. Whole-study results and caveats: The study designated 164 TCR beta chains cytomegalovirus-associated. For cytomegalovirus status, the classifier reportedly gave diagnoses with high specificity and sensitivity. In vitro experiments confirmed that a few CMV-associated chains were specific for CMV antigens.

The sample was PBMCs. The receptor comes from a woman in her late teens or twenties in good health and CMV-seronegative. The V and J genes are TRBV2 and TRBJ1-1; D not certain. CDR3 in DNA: TGTGCCAGCACGGAGGGTAGCACTGAAGCTTTCTTT. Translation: CASTEGSTEAFF.